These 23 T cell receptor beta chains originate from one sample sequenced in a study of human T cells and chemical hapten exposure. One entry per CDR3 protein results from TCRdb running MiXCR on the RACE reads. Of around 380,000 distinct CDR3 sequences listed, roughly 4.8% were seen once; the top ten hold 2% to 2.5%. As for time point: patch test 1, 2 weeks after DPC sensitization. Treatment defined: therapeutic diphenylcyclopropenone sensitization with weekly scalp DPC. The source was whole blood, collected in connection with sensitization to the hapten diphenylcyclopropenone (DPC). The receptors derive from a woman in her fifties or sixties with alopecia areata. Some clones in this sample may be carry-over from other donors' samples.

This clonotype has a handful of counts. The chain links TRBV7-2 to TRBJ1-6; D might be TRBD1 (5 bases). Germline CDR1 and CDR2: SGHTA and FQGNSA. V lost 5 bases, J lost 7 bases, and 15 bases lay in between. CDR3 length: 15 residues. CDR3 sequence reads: CASSPQRGENSPLHF. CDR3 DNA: TGTGCCAGCAGCCCCCAGAGGGGCGAGAATTCACCCCTCCACTTT.

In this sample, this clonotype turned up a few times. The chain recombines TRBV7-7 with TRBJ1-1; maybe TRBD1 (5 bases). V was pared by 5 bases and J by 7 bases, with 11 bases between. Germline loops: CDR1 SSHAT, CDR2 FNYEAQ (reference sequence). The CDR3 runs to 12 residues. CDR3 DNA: TGTGCCAGCAGCCCCAGGCAGGGTGAAGCTTTCTTT. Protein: CASSPRQGEAFF.

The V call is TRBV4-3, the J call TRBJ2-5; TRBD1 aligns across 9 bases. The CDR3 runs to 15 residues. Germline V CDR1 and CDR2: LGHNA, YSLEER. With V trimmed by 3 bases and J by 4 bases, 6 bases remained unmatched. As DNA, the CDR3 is TGCGCCAGCAGCCAGGGGACAGGGTCTCGAGAGACCCAGTACTTC. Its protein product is CASSQGTGSRETQYF.

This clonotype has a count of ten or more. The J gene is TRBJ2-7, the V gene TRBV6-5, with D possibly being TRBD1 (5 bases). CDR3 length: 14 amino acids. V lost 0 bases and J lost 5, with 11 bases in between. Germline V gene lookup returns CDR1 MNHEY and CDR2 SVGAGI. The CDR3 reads CASSYSSQGNEQYF. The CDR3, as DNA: TGTGCCAGCAGTTACTCTTCCCAGGGTAACGAGCAGTACTTC.

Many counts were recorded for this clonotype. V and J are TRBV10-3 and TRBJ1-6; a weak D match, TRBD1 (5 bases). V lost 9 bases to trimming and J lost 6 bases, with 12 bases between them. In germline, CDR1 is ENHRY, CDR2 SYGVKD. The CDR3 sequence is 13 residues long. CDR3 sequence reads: CAIGAGPNSPLHF. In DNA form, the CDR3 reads TGTGCCATTGGTGCGGGGCCTAATTCACCCCTCCACTTT.

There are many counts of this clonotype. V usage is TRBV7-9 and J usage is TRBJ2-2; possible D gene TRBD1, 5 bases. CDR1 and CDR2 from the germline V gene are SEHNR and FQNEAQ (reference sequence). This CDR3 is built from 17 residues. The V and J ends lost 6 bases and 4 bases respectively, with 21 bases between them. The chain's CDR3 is CASRPRARTSPTGELFF. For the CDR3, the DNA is TGTGCCAGCAGGCCAAGGGCCCGGACAAGTCCCACCGGGGAGCTGTTTTTT. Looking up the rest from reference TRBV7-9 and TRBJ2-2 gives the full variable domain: DTGVSQNPRHKITKRGQNVTFRCDPISEHNRLYWYRQTLGQGPEFLTYFQNEAQLEKSRLLSDRFSAERPKGSFSTLEIQRTEQGDSAMYLCASRPRARTSPTGELFFGEGSRLTVL.

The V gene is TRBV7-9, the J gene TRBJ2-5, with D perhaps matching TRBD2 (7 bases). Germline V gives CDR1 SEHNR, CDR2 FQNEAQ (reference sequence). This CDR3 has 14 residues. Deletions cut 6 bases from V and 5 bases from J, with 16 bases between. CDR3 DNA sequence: TGTGCCAGCAGTCTAGCGGCAGGGGACGAGACCCAGTACTTC. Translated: CASSLAAGDETQYF.

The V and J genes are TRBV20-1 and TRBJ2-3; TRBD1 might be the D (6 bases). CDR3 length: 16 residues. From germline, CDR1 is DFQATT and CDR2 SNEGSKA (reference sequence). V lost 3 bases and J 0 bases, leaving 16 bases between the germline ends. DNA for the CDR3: TGCAGTGCTAGGCAGCAGGGGATTTCTAGCACAGATACGCAGTATTTT. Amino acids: CSARQQGISSTDTQYF.

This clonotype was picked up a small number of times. The CDR3 protein is CASSGLAGGPSTDTQYF. CDR3 nucleotides: TGTGCCAGCAGCGGACTAGCGGGGGGCCCCAGCACAGATACGCAGTATTTT. The rearrangement joins TRBV14 to TRBJ2-3; 14 nucleotides line up with TRBD2. V gave up 5 bases and J gave up 0 bases; unmatched junction bases: 4. The V gene's germline CDR1 is SGHDN and CDR2 FVKESK. This CDR3 contains 17 residues. The whole variable domain, filled in from reference TRBV14 and TRBJ2-3, reads EAGVTQFPSHSVIEKGQTVTLRCDPISGHDNLYWYRRVMGKEIKFLLHFVKESKQDESGMPNNRFLAERTGGTYSTLKVQPAELEDSGVYFCASSGLAGGPSTDTQYFGPGTRLTVL.

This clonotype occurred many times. In DNA, the CDR3 is TGTGCCAGCAGTGTTTACGGACAGGCCGCGGGCAATGAAAAACTGTTTTTT. Translating gives CASSVYGQAAGNEKLFF. This chain uses TRBV28 with TRBJ1-4; TRBD1 matches 7 bases. CDR1 is MDHEN, CDR2 SYDVKM, per germline. CDR3 length equals 17 residues. The J segment lost 5 bases and the V segment lost 5 bases, leaving 14 bases of the junction unmatched.

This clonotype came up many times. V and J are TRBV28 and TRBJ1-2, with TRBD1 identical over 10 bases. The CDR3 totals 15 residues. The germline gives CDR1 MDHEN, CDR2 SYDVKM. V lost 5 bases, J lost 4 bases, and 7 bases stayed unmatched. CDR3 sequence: CASSPGDRGGYGYTF. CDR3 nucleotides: TGTGCCAGCAGTCCTGGGGACAGGGGCGGCTATGGCTACACCTTC.

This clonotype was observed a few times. Written as DNA, the CDR3 is TGCAGTGCTAGGGACTCTAAACCGAACACCGGGGAGCTGTTTTTT. This codes for CSARDSKPNTGELFF. This chain uses TRBV20-1 with TRBJ2-2; perhaps TRBD2 as D (5 bases). Trimming removed 3 bases from V and 0 bases from J, with 11 bases in between. CDR3 length equals 15 residues. CDR1 and CDR2 from the germline V gene are DFQATT and SNEGSKA (reference sequence).

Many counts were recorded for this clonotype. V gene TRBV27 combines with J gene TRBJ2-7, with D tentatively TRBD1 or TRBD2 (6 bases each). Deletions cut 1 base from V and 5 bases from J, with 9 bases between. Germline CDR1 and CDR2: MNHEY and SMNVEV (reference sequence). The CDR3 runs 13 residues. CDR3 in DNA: TGTGCCAGCAGTTTATTAGGGGGGAACGAGCAGTACTTC. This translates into CASSLLGGNEQYF.

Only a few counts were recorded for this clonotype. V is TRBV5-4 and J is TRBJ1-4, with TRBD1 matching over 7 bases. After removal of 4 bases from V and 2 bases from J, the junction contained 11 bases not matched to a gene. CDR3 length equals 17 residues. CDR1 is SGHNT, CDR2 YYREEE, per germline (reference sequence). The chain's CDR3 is CASSTGATGTTNEKLFF. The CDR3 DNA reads TGTGCCAGCAGCACCGGAGCGACAGGGACCACTAATGAAAAACTGTTTTTT. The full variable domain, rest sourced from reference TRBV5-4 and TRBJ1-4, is ETGVTQSPTHLIKTRGQQVTLRCSSQSGHNTVSWYQQALGQGPQFIFQYYREEENGRGNFPPRFSGLQFPNYSSELNVNALELDDSALYLCASSTGATGTTNEKLFFGSGTQLSVL.

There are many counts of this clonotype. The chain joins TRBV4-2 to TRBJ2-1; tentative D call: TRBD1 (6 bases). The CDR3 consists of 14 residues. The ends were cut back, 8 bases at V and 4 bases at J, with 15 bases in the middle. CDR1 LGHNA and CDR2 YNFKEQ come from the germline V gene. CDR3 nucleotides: TGTGCCAGCCTGTCGAGGGGGACGTACAATGAGCAGTTCTTC. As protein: CASLSRGTYNEQFF.

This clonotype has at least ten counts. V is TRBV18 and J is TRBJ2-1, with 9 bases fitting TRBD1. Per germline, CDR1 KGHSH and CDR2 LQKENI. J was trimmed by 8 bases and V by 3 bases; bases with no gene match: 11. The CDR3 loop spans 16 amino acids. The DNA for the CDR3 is TGTGCCAGCTCACCGCGGGGACAGGGCCCGGGGGATGAGCAGTTCTTC. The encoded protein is CASSPRGQGPGDEQFF.

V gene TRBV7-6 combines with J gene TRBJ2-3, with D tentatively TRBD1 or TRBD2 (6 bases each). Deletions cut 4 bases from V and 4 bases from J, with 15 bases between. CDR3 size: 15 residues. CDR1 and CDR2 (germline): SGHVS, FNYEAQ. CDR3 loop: CASSSRSRGADTQYF. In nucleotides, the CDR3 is TGTGCCAGCAGCTCCCGCTCGAGGGGGGCAGATACGCAGTATTTT.

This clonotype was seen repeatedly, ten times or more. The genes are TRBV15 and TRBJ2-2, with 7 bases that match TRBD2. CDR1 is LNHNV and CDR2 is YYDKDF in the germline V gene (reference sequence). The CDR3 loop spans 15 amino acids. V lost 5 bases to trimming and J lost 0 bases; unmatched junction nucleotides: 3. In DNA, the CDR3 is TGTGCCACCAGCTGGGGAGGGTCGAACACCGGGGAGCTGTTTTTT. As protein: CATSWGGSNTGELFF.

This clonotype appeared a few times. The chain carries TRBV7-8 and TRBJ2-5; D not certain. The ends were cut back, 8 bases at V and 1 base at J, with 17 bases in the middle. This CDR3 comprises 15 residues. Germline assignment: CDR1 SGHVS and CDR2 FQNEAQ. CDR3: CASVGYGSVQETQYF. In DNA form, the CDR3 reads TGTGCCAGCGTTGGTTATGGATCGGTCCAAGAGACCCAGTACTTC.

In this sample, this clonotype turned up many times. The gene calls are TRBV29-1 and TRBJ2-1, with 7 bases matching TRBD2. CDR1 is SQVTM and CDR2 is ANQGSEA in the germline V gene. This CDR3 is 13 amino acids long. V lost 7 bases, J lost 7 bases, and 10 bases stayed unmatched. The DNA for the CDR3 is TGCAGCGGCGGTCCGGGGGGAGGAAATGAGCAGTTCTTC. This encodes CSGGPGGGNEQFF.

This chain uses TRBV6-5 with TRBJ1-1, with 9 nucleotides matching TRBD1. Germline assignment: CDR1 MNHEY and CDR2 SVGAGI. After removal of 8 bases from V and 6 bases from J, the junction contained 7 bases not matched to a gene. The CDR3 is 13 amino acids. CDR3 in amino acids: CASLGTGLAEAFF. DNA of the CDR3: TGTGCCAGCCTTGGGACAGGGTTGGCTGAAGCTTTCTTT.

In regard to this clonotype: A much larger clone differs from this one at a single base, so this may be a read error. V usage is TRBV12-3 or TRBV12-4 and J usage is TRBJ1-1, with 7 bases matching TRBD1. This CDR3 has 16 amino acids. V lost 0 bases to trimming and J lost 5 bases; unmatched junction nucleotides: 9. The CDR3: CASSLAGQVRGTEAFF. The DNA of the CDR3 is TGTGCCAGCAGTTTAGCCGGACAGGTGAGGGGGACTGAAGCTTTCTTT.

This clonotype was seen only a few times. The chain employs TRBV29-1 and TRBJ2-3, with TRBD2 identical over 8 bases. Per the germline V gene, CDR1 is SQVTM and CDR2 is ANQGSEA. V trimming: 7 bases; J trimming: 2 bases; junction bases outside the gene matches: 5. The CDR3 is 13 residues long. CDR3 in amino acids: CSGASGHTDTQYF. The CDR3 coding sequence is TGCAGCGGGGCTAGCGGGCACACAGATACGCAGTATTTT.